This TCR beta chain was profiled in a study of blood T cell repertoires in COVID-19. For the study at large: Whether acute or convalescent, the COVID-19 samples came from the United States, Italy and Spain.

Sequencing used immunoSEQ multiplex PCR; TCRdb keeps in-frame clones, though not all of them. The table has approximately 50,000 clones, approximately 80% seen once. From germline, CDR1 is MGHRA and CDR2 YSYEKL. Trimming took 0 bases from V and 7 from J; bases not matched to a gene: 9. CDR3 size: 18 residues. Enrollees, about 18 to 95 years old, lived in 24 US areas. V gene TRBV4-1 combines with J gene TRBJ2-2; 12 bases agree with TRBD2. This receptor was obtained from a woman aged 50 to 60 with acute COVID-19. The sequenced material came from PBMCs or T cells enriched from blood (not recorded which). This CDR3 is CASSQDRLAGGKNGELFF. Written as DNA, the CDR3 is TGCGCCAGCAGCCAAGATCGGCTAGCGGGGGGGAAGAACGGGGAGCTGTTTTTT.